Listed here are 29 T cell receptor beta chains from one sample, sequenced in a study of shared clonotypes between healthy human individuals. Generated by immunoSEQ multiplex PCR, the TCRdb table keeps only in-frame clones and is missing some. The data contain roughly 1,800,000 clones, 85% to 95% of them singletons. Only CD45RO-negative cells positively selected for CCR7 counted as naive CD8 cells, so terminally differentiated effector memory CD45RA+ cells were excluded. Material: naive CD8+ T cells sorted from blood. The receptors shown here come from a man younger than 35 in good health.

This chain connects TRBV6-6 to TRBJ2-1; D gene ambiguous. The germline CDR1 and CDR2 sequences are MNHNY and SVGAGI (reference sequence). Trimming removed 2 bases from V and 0 bases from J, with 8 bases in between. The CDR3 contains 15 residues. The CDR3 is CASSYDWGSYNEQFF. The CDR3 nucleotides are TGTGCCAGCAGTTACGACTGGGGCTCCTACAATGAGCAGTTCTTC.

V and J are TRBV27 and TRBJ2-7, with D uncertain. With 5 bases removed from V and 2 bases from J, the gap between germline ends came to 13 bases. The CDR3 is 14 amino acids. CDR1 is MNHEY, CDR2 SMNVEV, per germline (reference sequence). The CDR3: CASSVTQNPYEQYF. CDR3 in DNA: TGTGCCAGCAGTGTGACCCAGAACCCCTACGAGCAGTACTTC.

The genes are TRBV10-3 and TRBJ2-3; 10 nucleotides match TRBD2. CDR3 length: 16 residues. After removal of 6 bases from V and 3 bases from J, the junction contained 9 bases not matched to a gene. The germline gives CDR1 ENHRY, CDR2 SYGVKD. The CDR3: CAISGLAETSTDTQYF. CDR3 bases: TGTGCCATCAGCGGACTAGCGGAAACCTCTACAGATACGCAGTATTTT.

The chain recombines TRBV7-8 with TRBJ1-5; D might be TRBD1 (5 bases). The CDR3 is 14 amino acids. Looked up from germline, CDR1 is SGHVS and CDR2 is FQNEAQ. V lost 3 bases and J lost 3, with 9 bases in between. The CDR3 DNA is TGTGCCAGCAGCTTGGGACTGATCAATCAGCCCCAGCATTTT. It specifies CASSLGLINQPQHF. The complete variable domain, with remaining parts taken from reference TRBV7-8 and TRBJ1-5, reads GAGVSQSPRYKVAKRGQDVALRCDPISGHVSLFWYQQALGQGPEFLTYFQNEAQLDKSGLPSDRFFAERPEGSVSTLKIQRTQQEDSAVYLCASSLGLINQPQHFGDGTRLSIL.

The rearrangement links TRBV28 to TRBJ2-7, with D uncertain. The CDR3 contains 14 residues. Germline V gene data show CDR1 as MDHEN and CDR2 as SYDVKM. V lost 5 bases and J 0 bases, leaving 11 bases between the germline ends. CDR3 DNA sequence: TGTGCCAGCAGTCGACCCAGGAGCTCCTACGAGCAGTACTTC. It codes for CASSRPRSSYEQYF.

The V call is TRBV7-9, the J call TRBJ2-1; D unresolved. Germline lookup yields CDR1 SEHNR and CDR2 FQNEAQ (reference sequence). This CDR3 comprises 17 residues. V lost 5 bases to trimming and J lost 0 bases, with 17 bases between them. CDR3 amino acids: CASSPPRRSSSYNEQFF. The DNA of the CDR3 is TGTGCCAGCAGCCCCCCGAGGCGGTCGAGCTCCTACAATGAGCAGTTCTTC.

The rearrangement links TRBV6-1 to TRBJ1-2; 9 bases line up with TRBD1. Germline assignment: CDR1 MNHNS and CDR2 SASEGT. CDR3 length equals 18 residues. The V segment lost 2 bases and the J segment 4 bases; nucleotides outside the gene matches: 14. CDR3 nucleotides: TGTGCCAGCAGTGAAATTGGAAAAGGGACAGGGATCCGCTATGGCTACACCTTC. Translated: CASSEIGKGTGIRYGYTF.

Remarks on this clone: Other DNA sequences in the same sample also yield this CDR3. The chain combines TRBV6-5 with TRBJ1-1; 8 bases are a match to TRBD1. CDR3 length: 14 amino acids. The V segment lost 5 bases and the J segment 2 bases; nucleotides outside the gene matches: 4. The germline V gene encodes CDR1 MNHEY and CDR2 SVGAGI. The CDR3 DNA reads as TGTGCCAGCAGTCTAACAGGGGGAAACACTGAAGCTTTCTTT. Its protein product is CASSLTGGNTEAFF.

CDR3 nucleotides: TGTGCCAGCAGCCCCGGACTAGCGGGTGCCGATTGGGATACGCAGTATTTT. Translation gives CASSPGLAGADWDTQYF. The chain combines TRBV7-2 with TRBJ2-3, with 11 bases fitting TRBD2. The CDR3 extends over 17 amino acids. Trimming took 5 bases from V and 6 from J; bases not matched to a gene: 13. CDR1 is SGHTA, CDR2 FQGNSA, per germline. The whole variable domain, remainder taken from reference TRBV7-2 and TRBJ2-3, is GAGVSQSPSNKVTEKGKDVELRCDPISGHTALYWYRQSLGQGLEFLIYFQGNSAPDKSGLPSDRFSAERTGGSVSTLTIQRTQQEDSAVYLCASSPGLAGADWDTQYFGPGTRLTVL.

This sequence joins TRBV4-3 and TRBJ2-3; tentatively, D is TRBD1 or TRBD2 (5 bases each). This CDR3 comprises 19 residues. V shed 0 bases and J shed 2 bases, with 21 bases lying between them. CDR1 and CDR2 (germline): LGHNA, YSLEER. In nucleotides, the CDR3 is TGCGCCAGCAGCCAAGATCTTCGAGGGTTCGGGGCCCACACAGATACGCAGTATTTT. Protein sequence: CASSQDLRGFGAHTDTQYF.

This clone was found a few times. Other nucleotide sequences in the sample specify the same CDR3. The chain couples TRBV30 to TRBJ2-7; maybe TRBD2 (5 bases). In germline, CDR1 is GTSNPN, CDR2 SVGIG (reference sequence). The CDR3 is 13 residues long. Deletions cut 0 bases from V and 1 base from J, with 7 bases between. The CDR3 loop is CAWSVGSSYEQYF. The CDR3 nucleotides are TGTGCCTGGAGTGTGGGGAGTTCCTACGAGCAGTACTTC.

The CDR3 DNA sequence: TGTGCCAGCAGCCGGACAGCTTATGGCTACACCTTC. Protein product: CASSRTAYGYTF. The gene calls are TRBV6-1 and TRBJ1-2; maybe TRBD1 (6 bases). CDR1 is MNHNS, CDR2 SASEGT, per germline. V shed 6 bases and J shed 5 bases, with 10 bases lying between them. The CDR3 has 12 amino acids.

The chain has TRBV5-1 and TRBJ2-1; D remains ambiguous. V was cut by 4 bases and J by 10 bases, with 12 bases left in between. Germline-derived CDR1 and CDR2 are SGHRS and YFSETQ. This CDR3 comprises 12 residues. CDR3 amino acids: CASSLAMAEQFF. The CDR3 DNA reads as TGCGCCAGCAGCCTCGCGATGGCGGAGCAGTTCTTC.

This rearrangement joins TRBV6-5 to TRBJ1-5; D uncertain. Germline assignment: CDR1 MNHEY and CDR2 SVGAGI. V lost 7 bases and J 6 bases, leaving 19 bases between the germline ends. This CDR3 is built from 15 residues. The CDR3 loop is CASNPDNSLTQPQHF. CDR3 bases: TGTGCCAGCAACCCCGACAACTCCCTCACTCAGCCCCAGCATTTT.

This chain uses TRBV19 with TRBJ2-7, with 7 bases aligning to TRBD1. V shed 0 bases, J shed 0 bases, and the junction held 2 bases outside the gene matches. The CDR3 runs 15 residues. Germline V CDR1 and CDR2: LNHDA, SQIVND (reference sequence). The CDR3 is CASSIDNRGSYEQYF. CDR3 bases: TGTGCCAGTAGTATAGATAACAGGGGCTCCTACGAGCAGTACTTC.

The sample holds one count of this clone. The gene calls are TRBV10-1 and TRBJ2-3, with D possibly being TRBD2 (6 bases). This CDR3 is built from 16 residues. Deletions cut 3 bases from V and 5 bases from J, with 18 bases between. In germline, CDR1 is WNHNN, CDR2 SYGVQD (reference sequence). The CDR3 nucleotides read TGCGCCAGCAGTGACCCTTCGGGGGATCCTATAGATACGCAGTATTTT. It codes for CASSDPSGDPIDTQYF.

The CDR3 coding sequence is TGTGCCAGCAGCTCCCGGACCGGGGACAATGAGCAGTTCTTC. It specifies CASSSRTGDNEQFF. The chain links TRBV14 to TRBJ2-1, with a tentative D call TRBD2 (5 bases). The CDR3 spans 14 residues. Trimming cost V 5 bases and J 5 bases, with 13 bases left between them. The germline V gene encodes CDR1 SGHDN and CDR2 FVKESK.

V gene TRBV4-3 combines with J gene TRBJ2-3, with 9 positions matching TRBD2. The length of the CDR3 is 17 residues. CDR1 and CDR2 from the germline V gene are LGHNA and YSLEER. J lost 1 base, V lost 0 bases, and 5 bases had no gene match. The CDR3 loop is CASSQDRAGGRTDTQYF. As DNA, the CDR3 is TGCGCCAGCAGCCAAGATCGAGCGGGAGGACGCACAGATACGCAGTATTTT.

This clone showed up just a few times. The chain employs TRBV27 and TRBJ1-5; D gene uncertain. This CDR3 is built from 14 residues. Trimming removed 3 bases at V and 6 bases at J, with 12 bases between. CDR1 and CDR2 from the germline V gene are MNHEY and SMNVEV (reference sequence). CDR3 in amino acids: CASSFLGQIQPQHF. CDR3 bases: TGTGCCAGCAGTTTCCTAGGCCAGATTCAGCCCCAGCATTTT.

On this clone: The same CDR3 arises from other DNA sequences in this sample as well. The chain joins TRBV6-6 to TRBJ1-2; no clear D gene. The ends were cut back, 0 bases at V and 0 bases at J, with 8 bases in the middle. The germline CDR1 and CDR2 sequences are MNHNY and SVGAGI (reference sequence). The CDR3 has 15 amino acids. CDR3 nucleotide sequence: TGTGCCAGCAGTTACTCCGAAGGGTCTAACTATGGCTACACCTTC. Translation gives CASSYSEGSNYGYTF.

The gene calls are TRBV4-3 and TRBJ2-1, with D possibly being TRBD2 (6 bases). V lost 4 bases, J lost 5 bases, and 15 bases lay in between. Germline-derived CDR1 and CDR2 are LGHNA and YSLEER. CDR3 length: 15 residues. In DNA form, the CDR3 reads TGCGCCAGCAGCCGGGGCCCGGGAGTTAACAATGAGCAGTTCTTC. It translates to CASSRGPGVNNEQFF.

In the case of this clone: The same CDR3 arises from other DNA sequences in this sample as well. The chain recombines TRBV5-6 with TRBJ2-7; D unresolved. Trimming pared 4 bases from V and 1 base from J, leaving 6 bases between. The CDR3 covers 12 residues. Looked up from germline, CDR1 is SGHDT and CDR2 is YYEEEE. This CDR3 reads CASSTVSYEQYF. CDR3 nucleotides: TGTGCCAGCAGCACGGTGTCCTACGAGCAGTACTTC.

V is TRBV28 and J is TRBJ1-5, with 8 bases matching TRBD1. The CDR3 is 14 residues long. CDR1 MDHEN and CDR2 SYDVKM come from the germline V gene. Unmatched junction bases numbered 8, after V lost 6 bases and J lost 7 bases. Here the CDR3 reads CASSLQTGVQPQHF. In nucleotides, the CDR3 is TGTGCCAGCAGCCTCCAGACAGGGGTGCAGCCCCAGCATTTT.

This clone was counted once. The V and J genes are TRBV5-6 and TRBJ2-7, with TRBD2 matching 7 bases. The CDR3 consists of 14 residues. V lost 6 bases to trimming and J lost 1 base; unmatched junction nucleotides: 7. Per the germline V gene, CDR1 is SGHDT and CDR2 is YYEEEE. The CDR3 coding sequence is TGTGCCAGCACCTTAAGCGGGGATTCCTACGAGCAGTACTTC. Its translation is CASTLSGDSYEQYF.

J is TRBJ1-2 and V is TRBV10-1, with D perhaps TRBD1 (6 bases). Between the trimmed V and J ends, which lost 0 bases and 8 bases, there was a span of 16 bases. Germline V gives CDR1 WNHNN, CDR2 SYGVQD (reference sequence). The CDR3 totals 15 residues. CDR3 amino acids: CASSESGTGLLGYTF. CDR3 DNA: TGCGCCAGCAGTGAGTCGGGAACAGGGCTTCTCGGCTACACCTTC.

This chain connects TRBV30 to TRBJ2-7; TRBD2 matches at 8 bases. Germline values: CDR1 GTSNPN, CDR2 SVGIG (reference sequence). The CDR3 has 13 residues. J was trimmed by 6 bases and V by 0 bases; bases with no gene match: 4. The CDR3 protein is CAWSVGTRSEQYF. The DNA for the CDR3 is TGTGCCTGGAGTGTGGGGACTAGGAGCGAGCAGTACTTC.

The V and J genes are TRBV10-1 and TRBJ2-3, with D perhaps matching TRBD2 (5 bases). Germline values: CDR1 WNHNN, CDR2 SYGVQD (reference sequence). V gave up 3 bases and J gave up 2 bases, with 15 bases separating them. CDR3 size: 16 residues. Here the CDR3 DNA reads TGCGCCAGCAGTGAAGGGCTAGCTGACCCCACAGATACGCAGTATTTT. This sequence encodes CASSEGLADPTDTQYF.

The chain joins TRBV4-3 to TRBJ2-5; 7 nucleotides match TRBD2. The CDR3 has 18 amino acids. Germline V gene lookup returns CDR1 LGHNA and CDR2 YSLEER. V lost 0 bases, J lost 4 bases, and 14 bases stayed unmatched. CDR3 protein: CASSQERSAGVLSETQYF. The CDR3, as DNA: TGCGCCAGCAGCCAAGAAAGGTCGGCGGGAGTCTTATCAGAGACCCAGTACTTC.

The chain links TRBV7-9 to TRBJ1-1; 7 bases fit TRBD1. With V trimmed by 3 bases and J by 4 bases, 5 bases remained unmatched. This CDR3 comprises 14 residues. Per germline, CDR1 SEHNR and CDR2 FQNEAQ (reference sequence). For the CDR3, the DNA is TGTGCCAGCAGCTTGATGTCAGGGGGCACTGAAGCTTTCTTT. This translates into CASSLMSGGTEAFF.